This is a list of T cell receptor beta chains from one sample in a study of Ad26.COV2.S vaccination and SARS-CoV-2 variants. Using immunoSEQ multiplex PCR, the repertoire was profiled, and TCRdb retains in-frame clones only, with some absent. The sample lists about half a million clones, about 88% seen once, with about 1.5% in the top ten. The source material was peripheral blood, sampled in a trial of Ad26.COV2.S vaccine versus placebo. Receptor source: a person aged 18 to 59 who received the Ad26.COV2.S COVID-19 vaccine or a placebo. The CDR3 runs from the conserved cysteine through the conserved F or W. The D gene is left open where the match is weak.

v_call: TRBV11-2; cdr3_length: 17; j_call: TRBJ2-1; d_call: TRBD2; cdr3_nt: TGTGCCAGCAGAACACCTAGAGGGACTAGCGGGAGGTATGAGCAGTTCTTC; cdr3_aa: CASRTPRGTSGRYEQFF
v_call: TRBV10-3; cdr3_length: 13; j_call: TRBJ2-5; d_call: NA; cdr3_nt: TGTGCCATCAGTGGAGGGGGGAGGGAGACCCAGTACTTC; cdr3_aa: CAISGGGRETQYF
v_call: TRBV5-5; cdr3_length: 16; j_call: TRBJ2-2; d_call: NA; cdr3_nt: TGTGCCAGCAGCTTGCTCATGGCATTTGGTGCCGGGGAGCTGTTTTTT; cdr3_aa: CASSLLMAFGAGELFF
v_call: TRBV27; cdr3_length: 15; j_call: TRBJ2-1; d_call: NA; cdr3_nt: TGTGCCAGCAGTTTATCGGCGGGGACGTACAATGAGCAGTTCTTC; cdr3_aa: CASSLSAGTYNEQFF
v_call: TRBV7-2; cdr3_length: 16; j_call: TRBJ1-6; d_call: NA; cdr3_nt: TGTGCCAGCAGCTGGTCGGGGAGCTCCTATAATTCACCCCTCCACTTT; cdr3_aa: CASSWSGSSYNSPLHF
v_call: TRBV7-6; cdr3_length: 16; j_call: TRBJ2-7; d_call: NA; cdr3_nt: TGTGCCAGCAGCCCCATCGTCGGGACCGATGGGGACGAGCAGTACTTC; cdr3_aa: CASSPIVGTDGDEQYF
v_call: TRBV6-2/TRBV6-3; cdr3_length: 15; j_call: TRBJ1-5; d_call: NA; cdr3_nt: TGTGCCAGCAGTTCTAACAGGGTGGGGAATCAGCCCCAGCATTTT; cdr3_aa: CASSSNRVGNQPQHF
v_call: TRBV30; cdr3_length: 14; j_call: TRBJ1-3; d_call: NA; cdr3_nt: TGTGCCTGGGACCGGGACACCTCTGGAAACACCATATATTTT; cdr3_aa: CAWDRDTSGNTIYF
v_call: TRBV11-2; cdr3_length: 16; j_call: TRBJ2-1; d_call: TRBD1; cdr3_nt: TGTGCCAGCAGCGATACAGGGGGCTTTACCTACAATGAGCAGTTCTTC; cdr3_aa: CASSDTGGFTYNEQFF
v_call: TRBV19; cdr3_length: 13; j_call: TRBJ1-1; d_call: NA; cdr3_nt: TGTGCCACGAGACCGAGGGGGGTCACTGAAGCTTTCTTT; cdr3_aa: CATRPRGVTEAFF
v_call: TRBV9; cdr3_length: 12; j_call: TRBJ1-4; d_call: NA; cdr3_nt: TGTGCCAGCAGCCGAGGGGGAGAAAAACTGTTTTTT; cdr3_aa: CASSRGGEKLFF